This T cell receptor beta chain was retrieved from a study of CD8+CD57+ T cells in acquired aplastic anemia. In patients chosen for sequencing, flow cytometry had shown CD8+CD57+ cell expansion. The template for TCR beta VDJ and CDR3 sequence profiling was genomic DNA. TCRdb used MiXCR to reprocess the reads, holding one entry per CDR3 protein. The sample consists of some 140,000 distinct CDR3 sequences, 40% to 65% of them appearing once. This CDR3 has 11 amino acids. The V gene lost 6 bases and the J gene lost 6 bases, with 9 bases spanning the gap. The clonotype was recovered from a human donor with aplastic anemia. The chain has TRBV12-3 or TRBV12-4 and TRBJ2-7, with no clear D. Sequenced sample: sorted CD4+, CD8+, or CD8+CD57+ T cells (not recorded which) from PBMCs. The CDR3 DNA reads TGTGCCAGCAGGGGTCGCGGCGAGCAGTACTTC. As protein: CASRGRGEQYF.